The 15 T cell receptor beta chains below come from one sample, sequenced in a study of T cell repertoires in cytomegalovirus infection. Using its own MiXCR run on the reads, TCRdb lists one record per CDR3 protein. In the table there are some 900,000 distinct CDR3 sequences, 32% of which are singletons. No antigen is known for these receptors. Sequencing was performed on cultured CD8+ T cells from PBMCs, taken from culture after CMV antigen stimulation. Receptors were obtained from a human donor in good health (CMV status not recorded). Some clones in this sample may be carry-over from other donors' samples.

The chain is built from TRBV7-6 and TRBJ2-3; D may be TRBD1 (6 bases). Looked up from germline, CDR1 is SGHVS and CDR2 is FNYEAQ. The CDR3 is 17 amino acids. V lost 1 base and J 4 bases, leaving 18 bases between the germline ends. CDR3 sequence (DNA): TGTGCCAGCAGCTTAGAGGGAGTAGGCAGGGGAGCAGATACGCAGTATTTT. This encodes CASSLEGVGRGADTQYF. The complete variable domain, with remaining parts taken from reference TRBV7-6 and TRBJ2-3, reads GAGVSQSPRYKVTKRGQDVALRCDPISGHVSLYWYRQALGQGPEFLTYFNYEAQQDKSGLPNDRFSAERPEGSISTLTIQRTEQRDSAMYRCASSLEGVGRGADTQYFGPGTRLTVL.

The table lists this clonotype with a count of one. The chain recombines TRBV2 with TRBJ2-7; either TRBD1 or TRBD2 may supply D (6 bases each). Trimming stripped 7 bases from V and 1 base from J, with 11 bases between. Germline V gene lookup returns CDR1 SNHLY and CDR2 FYNNEI. This CDR3 is built from 13 residues. The CDR3 is CASIGGLSYEQYF. The CDR3 nucleotides are TGTGCCAGCATCGGGGGCCTGTCCTACGAGCAGTACTTC.

Worth noting for this clonotype: The conserved phenylalanine or tryptophan is not found at the CDR3 terminus, so this likely reflects a read error. V is TRBV9 and J is TRBJ2-1, with D possibly being TRBD1 (5 bases). The CDR3 loop spans 13 amino acids. V gave up 6 bases and J gave up 5 bases, with 12 bases separating them. Germline CDR1 and CDR2: SGDLS and YYNGEE. CDR3 sequence reads: CASTSGWHNEQFS. The CDR3 nucleotides are TGTGCCAGCACGTCAGGGTGGCACAATGAGCAGTTCTCC.

This clonotype was counted between two and nine times. The chain combines TRBV12-3 or TRBV12-4 with TRBJ2-7; D remains ambiguous. V lost 1 base, J lost 5 bases, and 6 bases lay in between. There are 12 residues in the CDR3. CDR3 nucleotide sequence: TGTGCCAGCAGTTTAGGTCGGCACGAGCAGTACGTC. This translates into CASSLGRHEQYV.

The CDR3 DNA is TGTGCCAGCAGCCCCCGGGACAGGGGCGAGCAGTACGTC. It translates to CASSPRDRGEQYV. V gene TRBV7-6 combines with J gene TRBJ2-7; the match to TRBD1 covers 10 bases. The junction had 4 bases not matched to a gene; V was cut back by 5 bases and J by 6 bases. Germline CDR1 is SGHVS and CDR2 is FNYEAQ. The CDR3 covers 13 residues.

The chain is built from TRBV20-1 and TRBJ2-7; 8 positions match TRBD2. The CDR3 extends over 13 amino acids. Germline trimming cut 3 bases from V and 2 bases from J; bases unmatched to any gene: 3. The V gene's germline CDR1 is DFQATT and CDR2 SNEGSKA (reference sequence). CDR3 DNA sequence: TGCAGTGCTAGGGTTAGCGGGACCTACGAGCAGTACGTC. It is translated as CSARVSGTYEQYV.

V and J are TRBV6-6 and TRBJ2-7, with D perhaps TRBD1 or TRBD2 (5 bases each). Trimming removed 2 bases from V and 1 base from J, with 12 bases in between. The CDR3 extends over 15 amino acids. CDR1 and CDR2 from the germline V gene are MNHNY and SVGAGI (reference sequence). Here the CDR3 reads CASSYTPEGSYEQYF. In DNA form, the CDR3 reads TGTGCCAGCAGTTACACACCAGAGGGGTCCTACGAGCAGTACTTC.

This clonotype has ten or more counts. The chain uses TRBV7-2 and TRBJ2-5, with D perhaps matching TRBD1 or TRBD2 (5 bases each). The CDR3 spans 13 residues. Trimming took off 4 bases at V and 4 bases at J, with 10 bases between the two ends. Per germline, CDR1 SGHTA and CDR2 FQGNSA. The CDR3 sequence: CASSSRGLETQYF. The DNA of the CDR3 is TGTGCCAGCAGCTCGAGGGGCCTAGAGACCCAGTACTTC.

The chain joins TRBV27 to TRBJ1-5; TRBD1 is a possible D gene (6 bases). This CDR3 has 14 residues. V was trimmed by 2 bases and J by 7 bases, leaving 12 bases between them. Germline V gives CDR1 MNHEY, CDR2 SMNVEV (reference sequence). This CDR3 reads CASSLGGAEQPQHF. CDR3 bases: TGTGCCAGCAGTTTAGGGGGGGCAGAACAGCCCCAGCATTTT.

This clonotype was detected only a few times. A much larger clone differs by one base, so this may be a read error. The chain has TRBV7-9 and TRBJ2-3, with 9 bases lining up with TRBD1. The CDR3 extends over 15 amino acids. Germline V gene lookup returns CDR1 SEHNR and CDR2 FQNEAQ (reference sequence). Trimming took 5 bases from V and 2 from J; bases not matched to a gene: 5. Here the CDR3 reads CASSPRDRATDTQYF. CDR3 bases: TGTGCCAGCAGCCCCCGGGACAGGGCCACAGATACGCAGTATTTT.

This clonotype was picked up a small number of times. The chain is built from TRBV9 and TRBJ1-2; D ambiguous. V lost 4 bases to trimming and J lost 8 bases, with 15 bases between them. The V gene's germline CDR1 is SGDLS and CDR2 YYNGEE. CDR3 length equals 13 residues. CDR3 in amino acids: CASSLNTNGGYTF. The DNA for the CDR3 is TGTGCCAGCAGCCTCAATACCAACGGCGGCTACACCTTC.

This clonotype occurred a few times. The gene calls are TRBV7-2 and TRBJ2-7, with D perhaps matching TRBD1 or TRBD2 (6 bases each). Trimming pared 1 base from V and 4 bases from J, leaving 11 bases between. Germline CDR1 is SGHTA and CDR2 is FQGNSA. This CDR3 has 14 amino acids. CDR3 loop: CASSLEGGYYEQYF. The CDR3 DNA sequence: TGTGCCAGCAGCTTAGAGGGGGGCTATTACGAGCAGTACTTC. Full variable domain (rest looked up from reference TRBV7-2 and TRBJ2-7): GAGVSQSPSNKVTEKGKDVELRCDPISGHTALYWYRQSLGQGLEFLIYFQGNSAPDKSGLPSDRFSAERTGGSVSTLTIQRTQQEDSAVYLCASSLEGGYYEQYFGPGTRLTVT.

About this clonotype itself: Relative to the germline gene, one junction end is altered; a read error may explain this. The chain recombines TRBV12-3 or TRBV12-4 with TRBJ1-4; tentative D call: TRBD1 (5 bases). The CDR3 is 14 amino acids. CDR3 bases: TGTGCCTGCAGTAAGGTGGCAGGGAATGAAAAACTGTTTTTT. This encodes CACSKVAGNEKLFF.

The rearrangement uses TRBV7-9 and TRBJ1-2, with 10 bases fitting TRBD1. The V segment lost 5 bases and the J segment 2 bases; nucleotides outside the gene matches: 8. Germline CDR1 is SEHNR and CDR2 is FQNEAQ (reference sequence). This CDR3 spans 16 amino acids. CDR3 coding DNA: TGTGCCAGCAGCCCGGGGACAGGGGCGGTAAACTATGGCTACACCTTC. It encodes CASSPGTGAVNYGYTF.

The chain combines TRBV27 with TRBJ2-5; 9 bases align to TRBD1. The V gene end was trimmed by 5 bases and the J gene end by 2 bases; junction bases not matched to a gene: 6. Germline V lookup: CDR1 MNHEY, CDR2 SMNVEV (reference sequence). This CDR3 has 15 amino acids. CDR3 sequence: CASSRRDRAQETQYF. The DNA for the CDR3 is TGTGCCAGCAGTAGACGGGACAGGGCGCAAGAGACCCAGTACTTC.